This T cell receptor (beta chain) was retrieved from a study of T cells in Graves' hyperthyroidism and ophthalmopathy. At the level of the study: Initial diagnosis, before any treatment, was when peripheral blood was collected.

With regard to this clonotype: Possible read error: a much larger clone is one base away.

TCR beta CDR3 region amplification was performed from RNA transcripts. The HTBI set primed first-round TCR CDR3 RT-PCR. TCRdb reanalysed the multiplex PCR reads using MiXCR and keeps one entry per CDR3 protein. The table has 300,000 to 400,000 distinct CDR3 sequences, about 15% seen once; the top ten hold about 19%. Sequenced input: blood. The sequence was obtained from a woman in her thirties with Graves' ophthalmopathy.

CDR3 loop: CASSYDRWVASTEASF. The DNA for the CDR3 is TGTGCCAGCAGTTATGATCGCTGGGTGGCGAGCACTGAAGCTTCCTTT. The chain employs TRBV6-2 or TRBV6-3 and TRBJ1-1; unclear D gene. CDR1 and CDR2 (germline): MNHEY, SVGEGT. The CDR3 length is 16 residues.